This T cell receptor beta chain derives from a study of blood T cell repertoires in COVID-19. As for the study in general: The study drew acute and convalescent COVID-19 samples from the United States, Italy and Spain.

V was trimmed by 3 bases and J by 3 bases, leaving 9 bases between them. The length of the CDR3 is 13 residues. Germline lookup yields CDR1 KGHSH and CDR2 LQKENI. The authors' processing: Scientists estimated how many nucleated cells there were by amplifying reference gene primers. Data came from immunoSEQ multiplex PCR; TCRdb stores just in-frame clones and leaves some out. For V, J and clone size, that table is used; D and trimming come from the DNA. Among about 50,000 clones listed, approximately 88% were seen once. This TCR derives from a human donor with active COVID-19. The donor label of this sample is uncertain. This chain links TRBV18 with TRBJ2-7; D possibly corresponds to TRBD1 (6 bases). The source material was peripheral blood. CDR3: CASSPSDSYEQYF. DNA of the CDR3: TGTGCCAGCTCACCCTCGGACAGCTACGAGCAGTACTTC.